This T cell receptor beta chain was obtained from a study of OX40 agonist ivuxolimab in advanced cancers. Generated by immunoSEQ multiplex PCR, the TCRdb table keeps only in-frame clones and is missing some. The data hold 95,000 to 120,000 clones, with 91% observed a single time. Germline CDR1 and CDR2: GTSNPN and SVGIG (reference sequence). The CDR3 spans 12 residues. V gave up 1 base and J gave up 6 bases, with 10 bases separating them. The gene calls are TRBV30 and TRBJ2-7; weak D call: TRBD2 (5 bases). The TCR comes from an adult with an advanced solid tumor such as melanoma, head and neck, liver or kidney cancer. The sample here was CD4+ or CD8+ T cells sorted from blood, taken in a trial of the OX40 agonist ivuxolimab. The CDR3: CAWSGYGVEQYF. In DNA form, the CDR3 reads TGTGCCTGGAGTGGGTACGGGGTCGAGCAGTACTTC.